The clone carrying this T cell receptor beta chain was counted at least ten times. This entry is derived from a study of regulatory T cells in long-lasting Graves disease. Study information: Patients newly diagnosed with Graves' had been on antithyroid drugs for under 3 months.

Stated time point: newly diagnosed GD, antithyroid drugs for less than 3 months. After RNA was extracted from PBMCs, the TCR library was made from it. With V trimmed by 5 bases and J by 3 bases, 13 bases remained unmatched. Looked up from germline, CDR1 is KGHSH and CDR2 is LQKENI. This CDR3 has 17 residues. Building of the TCR beta libraries involved iRepertoire HTBI primers and Arm-PCR of CDR3 regions. A single record per CDR3 protein comes from TCRdb applying MiXCR to the multiplex PCR reads. This sample has 300,000 to 400,000 distinct CDR3 sequences, with 16% found just once. Another study also made use of these data, one on T cells in Graves' hyperthyroidism and ophthalmopathy. This second study notes: Each diagnosis was grounded in clinical symptoms, serum thyroxine and TRAb, thyroid ultrasound, and orbital computed tomography. Carried out on the TCR CDR3, a first-round RT-PCR used the HTBI primer set. Model predictions of ophthalmopathy came a median about six months before onset.

The sample in question was peripheral blood mononuclear cells (PBMCs), obtained at new diagnosis, from a patient treated with antithyroid drugs. The rearrangement joins TRBV18 to TRBJ1-1; TRBD1 matches 9 bases. The receptor comes from a middle-aged man with Graves disease. The CDR3 region is CASSTTGGRGGHTEAFF. For the CDR3, the DNA is TGTGCCAGCTCAACGACAGGGGGTAGGGGAGGTCACACTGAAGCTTTCTTT.